This T cell receptor (beta chain) originates from a study of identifying expanded T cells in peripheral blood. Whole-study results and caveats: Clone count variance between roughly two-week samples rose with total template count. Differentially abundant clones: around 1.2 between replicates, about 15 at about two weeks, 19 at four.

A note on this clone: Antigen specificity is unknown.

Healthy donors had no documented immune events, such as infections, while sampled. Germline V gives CDR1 SGHTA, CDR2 FQGNSA. The V end lost 3 bases, the J end lost 5 bases, and 13 bases lay between the germline ends. This CDR3 spans 14 amino acids. The protocol was immunoSEQ multiplex PCR, while the TCRdb copy is restricted to in-frame clones and leaves out a portion. The sample yields approximately 100,000 clones, approximately 90% seen once. This chain uses TRBV7-2 with TRBJ1-1; no clear D. The sequencing sample was made of blood. This clonotype was sampled from a person between 18 and 75 years old in good health. The CDR3 DNA reads TGTGCCAGCAGCTTCGAGGGAGGGTGGACTGAAGCTTTCTTT. It specifies CASSFEGGWTEAFF.